The 23 T cell receptor beta chains presented below share a single source sample, sequenced in a study of vaccination effects on CD4 cells after COVID-19. Method: immunoSEQ multiplex PCR; TCRdb's copy keeps in-frame clones and lacks some. The sample shows 25,000 to 30,000 clones, approximately 72% of them seen only once. Their target antigens are unknown. Antigen-specific CD4+ T cells were first expanded with viral peptide pools by the ViraFEST assay and only then sequenced. Subsequent to approximately 9 days of culture, CD4+ T cells were isolated. Having tested negative for nucleocapsid antibodies, the vaccine recipients showed no prior SARS-CoV-2 infection. Sequencing used CD4+ T cells from PBMCs cultured with SARS-CoV-2 spike peptides, obtained before COVID-19 vaccination. These receptors all stem from a human donor who received a COVID-19 vaccine.

The CDR3 sequence: CASSPGPWGGNTEAFF. Written as DNA, the CDR3 is TGTGCCAGCAGCCCCGGGCCGTGGGGGGGGAACACTGAAGCTTTCTTT. The V call is TRBV7-8, the J call TRBJ1-1; weak D call: TRBD1 (5 bases). This CDR3 has 16 residues. CDR1 and CDR2 from the germline V gene are SGHVS and FQNEAQ. The V gene lost 5 bases and the J gene lost 1 base, with 17 bases spanning the gap.

The chain carries TRBV7-9 and TRBJ1-1; D gene unclear. V was trimmed by 3 bases and J by 11 bases, leaving 13 bases between them. CDR1 SEHNR and CDR2 FQNEAQ come from the germline V gene (reference sequence). This CDR3 spans 12 amino acids. The CDR3 DNA is TGTGCCAGCAGCTTGGACTCTGTGTACGCTTTCTTT. This codes for CASSLDSVYAFF.

The gene calls are TRBV2 and TRBJ1-1; 9 positions match TRBD1. V lost 8 bases and J lost 7; bases outside the gene matches: 11. Germline assignment: CDR1 SNHLY and CDR2 FYNNEI. This CDR3 has 14 amino acids. CDR3 sequence: CASAPHRGRVEAFF. CDR3 sequence (DNA): TGTGCCAGCGCCCCGCACAGGGGGCGGGTTGAAGCTTTCTTT. Complete variable domain (other parts from reference TRBV2 and TRBJ1-1): EPEVTQTPSHQVTQMGQEVILRCVPISNHLYFYWYRQILGQKVEFLVSFYNNEISEKSEIFDDQFSVERPDGSNFTLKIRSTKLEDSAMYFCASAPHRGRVEAFFGQGTRLTVV.

The V gene is TRBV7-2, the J gene TRBJ2-5; tentative D call: TRBD2 (6 bases). CDR1 SGHTA and CDR2 FQGNSA come from the germline V gene. V lost 5 bases, J lost 0 bases, and 10 bases lay in between. This CDR3 is 14 amino acids long. CDR3 DNA sequence: TGTGCCAGCAGCCCCCGGAGGGACCAAGAGACCCAGTACTTC. Amino acids: CASSPRRDQETQYF.

The rearrangement joins TRBV2 to TRBJ2-7; D remains unclear. CDR3 length: 12 residues. V was trimmed by 6 bases and J by 7 bases, leaving 13 bases between them. CDR1 is SNHLY and CDR2 is FYNNEI in the germline V gene. CDR3 sequence: CASRPSLGEQYF. CDR3 bases: TGTGCCAGCAGACCCTCCCTAGGAGAGCAGTACTTC.

This rearrangement joins TRBV27 to TRBJ1-2, with 10 bases matching TRBD1. CDR1 MNHEY and CDR2 SMNVEV come from the germline V gene (reference sequence). There are 15 residues in the CDR3. J lost 3 bases, V lost 6 bases, and 7 bases had no gene match. The CDR3 sequence: CASRAGTGVYYGYTF. The CDR3 DNA reads as TGTGCCAGCAGGGCCGGGACAGGGGTTTACTATGGCTACACCTTC.

The J gene is TRBJ2-5, the V gene TRBV2; TRBD1 is a possible D gene (6 bases). CDR1 and CDR2 from the germline V gene are SNHLY and FYNNEI. This CDR3 region has 16 residues. V lost 6 bases to trimming and J lost 5 bases, with 22 bases between them. The CDR3 protein is CASRPGVGAMEETQYF. Here the CDR3 DNA reads TGTGCCAGCAGGCCCGGGGTGGGGGCGATGGAGGAGACCCAGTACTTC.

The chain combines TRBV19 with TRBJ1-1; TRBD1 might be the D (6 bases). Germline values: CDR1 LNHDA, CDR2 SQIVND (reference sequence). The CDR3 has 11 amino acids. Between the trimmed V and J ends, which lost 5 bases and 8 bases, there was a span of 9 bases. The CDR3, as DNA: TGTGCCAGTAGTCCCGGGACAGAAGCTTTCTTT. As protein: CASSPGTEAFF.

The V call is TRBV10-3, the J call TRBJ2-5; 8 nucleotides align to TRBD1. The germline V gene has CDR1 ENHRY and CDR2 SYGVKD. This CDR3 spans 17 amino acids. Trimming removed 3 bases from V and 5 bases from J; junction bases left unmatched: 14. The CDR3 DNA is TGTGCCATCAGTGAACGAGAAGAGACAGGGGTCGGCGAGACCCAGTACTTC. This translates into CAISEREETGVGETQYF.

The chain joins TRBV7-3 to TRBJ2-3, with TRBD2 matching 9 bases. Germline assignment: CDR1 SGHTA and CDR2 FQGTGA. The CDR3 extends over 14 amino acids. Trimming removed 5 bases from V and 4 bases from J; junction bases left unmatched: 4. DNA for the CDR3: TGTGCCAGCAGCCCGGGACTAGCAGCAGATACGCAGTATTTT. Its protein product is CASSPGLAADTQYF.

The CDR3 DNA reads as TGTGCCAGTAGTTCGGACAGGGTGAACGAAAAACTGTTTTTT. Amino acids: CASSSDRVNEKLFF. The chain couples TRBV19 to TRBJ1-4; 8 bases fit TRBD1. The CDR3 has 14 amino acids. V gave up 5 bases and J gave up 8 bases; unmatched junction bases: 7. The germline V gene encodes CDR1 LNHDA and CDR2 SQIVND (reference sequence). Combining the CDR3 with reference TRBV19 and TRBJ1-4 gives the whole variable domain DGGITQSPKYLFRKEGQNVTLSCEQNLNHDAMYWYRQDPGQGLRLIYYSQIVNDFQKGDIAEGYSVSREKKESFPLTVTSAQKNPTAFYLCASSSDRVNEKLFFGSGTQLSVL.

The rearrangement links TRBV5-1 to TRBJ2-7, with 7 bases lining up with TRBD2. J lost 3 bases, V lost 4 bases, and 13 bases had no gene match. Germline V gene data show CDR1 as SGHRS and CDR2 as YFSETQ. The CDR3 is made up of 16 amino acids. CDR3 sequence reads: CASSVSGTPRVYEQYF. The DNA for the CDR3 is TGCGCCAGCAGCGTAAGCGGGACCCCCCGGGTCTACGAGCAGTACTTC.

The chain uses TRBV3-1 (or the pseudogene TRBV3-2) and TRBJ2-1; D possibly matches TRBD1 or TRBD2 (5 bases each). This CDR3 has 13 amino acids. V was trimmed by 3 bases and J by 12 bases, leaving 15 bases between them. Germline V gene lookup returns CDR1 LGHDT and CDR2 YNNKEL (reference sequence). CDR3 amino acids: CASSHLGTSWQFF. DNA of the CDR3: TGTGCCAGCAGCCACCTCGGGACGAGCTGGCAGTTCTTC.

The chain has TRBV29-1 and TRBJ1-2; the match to TRBD1 covers 10 bases. The CDR3 runs 12 residues. Germline lookup yields CDR1 SQVTM and CDR2 ANQGSEA. The J segment lost 6 bases and the V segment lost 4 bases, leaving 2 bases of the junction unmatched. Here the CDR3 reads CSVGDRGHGYTF. CDR3 coding DNA: TGCAGCGTTGGTGACAGGGGGCATGGCTACACCTTC. The full variable domain, in which reference TRBV29-1 and TRBJ1-2 provide the parts outside the CDR3, is SAVISQKPSRDICQRGTSLTIQCQVDSQVTMMFWYRQQPGQSLTLIATANQGSEATYESGFVIDKFPISRPNLTFSTLTVSNMSPEDSSIYLCSVGDRGHGYTFGSGTRLTVV.

The rearrangement links TRBV27 to TRBJ2-7; 7 bases are a match to TRBD1. Losses at the gene ends were 6 bases for V and 0 bases for J; bases not matched to a gene: 5. CDR3 size: 14 residues. From germline, CDR1 is MNHEY and CDR2 SMNVEV (reference sequence). Written as DNA, the CDR3 is TGTGCCAGCAGCAAAAGGGACAGCTCCTACGAGCAGTACTTC. Translating gives CASSKRDSSYEQYF.

This rearrangement joins TRBV4-3 to TRBJ1-4, with D unresolved. The CDR3 is made up of 13 amino acids. Trimming removed 0 bases from V and 7 bases from J, with 6 bases in between. CDR1 is LGHNA, CDR2 YSLEER, per germline. CDR3 region: CASSQDRGEKLFF. The CDR3 bases are TGCGCCAGCAGCCAAGATAGAGGTGAAAAACTGTTTTTT.

The chain recombines TRBV5-1 with TRBJ2-7; D is unclear. Germline CDR1 is SGHRS and CDR2 is YFSETQ. The CDR3 is 13 residues long. With 4 bases removed from V and 2 bases from J, the gap between germline ends came to 10 bases. The DNA of the CDR3 is TGCGCCAGCAGCCCCCCGTCACCCTACGAGCAGTACTTC. Encoded protein: CASSPPSPYEQYF.

This sequence joins TRBV3-1 (or the pseudogene TRBV3-2) and TRBJ2-4; the D is unclear. Per the germline V gene, CDR1 is LGHDT and CDR2 is YNNKEL (reference sequence). With 3 bases removed from V and 6 bases from J, the gap between germline ends came to 15 bases. This CDR3 contains 15 residues. This chain's CDR3 is CASSHRGVSGNIQYF. In DNA form, the CDR3 reads TGTGCCAGCAGCCACCGTGGGGTATCTGGAAACATTCAGTACTTC.

V is TRBV6-6 and J is TRBJ2-7, with a weak D call TRBD2 (6 bases). The CDR3 sequence is 15 residues long. Trimming stripped 6 bases from V and 6 bases from J, with 21 bases between. Per germline, CDR1 MNHNY and CDR2 SVGAGI (reference sequence). The CDR3 loop is CASSRPGTEAGEQYF. The CDR3 DNA is TGTGCCAGCAGCCGACCCGGGACTGAGGCTGGCGAGCAGTACTTC.

The chain couples TRBV4-3 to TRBJ2-3; 10 bases agree with TRBD2. This CDR3 is built from 16 residues. J was trimmed by 0 bases and V by 4 bases; bases with no gene match: 4. From germline, CDR1 is LGHNA and CDR2 YSLEER. In DNA form, the CDR3 reads TGCGCCAGCAGCCCCCGGACTAGCGGTAGCACAGATACGCAGTATTTT. Translated: CASSPRTSGSTDTQYF.

The chain is built from TRBV9 and TRBJ1-1, with D hard to call. CDR1 is SGDLS, CDR2 YYNGEE, per germline. The germline V and J ends were trimmed by 0 bases and 1 base, with 10 bases remaining between them. The CDR3 totals 15 residues. The DNA for the CDR3 is TGTGCCAGCAGCGTAGATGGGCAGAAGAACACTGAAGCTTTCTTT. Protein product: CASSVDGQKNTEAFF.

CDR3 residues: CASSQDHLAGRRYTF. The CDR3 nucleotides read TGCGCCAGCAGCCAAGATCATCTTGCGGGCCGACGCTACACCTTC. The chain couples TRBV4-3 to TRBJ1-2; D unclear. Trimming pared 0 bases from V and 9 bases from J, leaving 17 bases between. This CDR3 spans 15 amino acids. Germline CDR1 is LGHNA and CDR2 is YSLEER.

The chain couples TRBV24-1 to TRBJ1-2; TRBD1 agrees at 7 bases. Losses at the gene ends were 5 bases for V and 5 bases for J; bases not matched to a gene: 1. The CDR3 runs to 12 residues. CDR1 is KGHDR, CDR2 SFDVKD, per germline. The CDR3 nucleotides read TGTGCCACCAGTGCACAGGGGTATGGCTACACCTTC. It specifies CATSAQGYGYTF.